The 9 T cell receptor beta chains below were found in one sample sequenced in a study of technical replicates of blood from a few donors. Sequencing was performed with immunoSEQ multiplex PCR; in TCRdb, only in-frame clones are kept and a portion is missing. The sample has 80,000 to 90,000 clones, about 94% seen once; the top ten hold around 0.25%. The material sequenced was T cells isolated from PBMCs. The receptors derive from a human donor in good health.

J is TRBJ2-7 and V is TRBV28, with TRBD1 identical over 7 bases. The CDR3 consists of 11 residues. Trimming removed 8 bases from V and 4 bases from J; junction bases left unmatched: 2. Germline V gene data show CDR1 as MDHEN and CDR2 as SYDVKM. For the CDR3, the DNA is TGTGCCAGCCACAGGGGTTACGAGCAGTACTTC. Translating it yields CASHRGYEQYF.

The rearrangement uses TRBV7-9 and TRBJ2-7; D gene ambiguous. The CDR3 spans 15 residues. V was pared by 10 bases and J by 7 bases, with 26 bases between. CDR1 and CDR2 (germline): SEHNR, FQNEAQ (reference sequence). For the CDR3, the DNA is TGTGCCATAACCTTCCTCGGTTTTGAGCAAGCGGAGCAGTACTTC. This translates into CAITFLGFEQAEQYF.

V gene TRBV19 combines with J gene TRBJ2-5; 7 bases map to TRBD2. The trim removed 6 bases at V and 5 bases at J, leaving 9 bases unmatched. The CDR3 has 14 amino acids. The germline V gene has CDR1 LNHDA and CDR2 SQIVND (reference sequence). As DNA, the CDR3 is TGTGCCAGTAGCGGGAGGTTTGGGGTGGAGACCCAGTACTTC. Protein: CASSGRFGVETQYF.

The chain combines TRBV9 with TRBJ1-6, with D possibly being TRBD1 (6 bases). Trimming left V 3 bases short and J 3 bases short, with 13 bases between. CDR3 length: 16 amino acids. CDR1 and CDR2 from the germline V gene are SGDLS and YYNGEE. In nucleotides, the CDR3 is TGTGCCAGCAGCGCCCGGGGGGCTCGCTATAATTCACCCCTCCACTTT. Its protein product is CASSARGARYNSPLHF.

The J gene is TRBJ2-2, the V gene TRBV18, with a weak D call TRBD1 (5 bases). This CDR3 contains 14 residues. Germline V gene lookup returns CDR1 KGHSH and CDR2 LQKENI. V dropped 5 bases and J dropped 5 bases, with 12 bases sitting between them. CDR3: CASSSGANTGELFF. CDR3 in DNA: TGTGCCAGCTCATCTGGGGCTAATACCGGGGAGCTGTTTTTT.

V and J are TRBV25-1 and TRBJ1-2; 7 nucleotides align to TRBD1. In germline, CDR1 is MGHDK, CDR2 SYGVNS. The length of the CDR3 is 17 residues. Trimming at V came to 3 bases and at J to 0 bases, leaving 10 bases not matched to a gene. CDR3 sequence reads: CASSDLGKGATNYGYTF. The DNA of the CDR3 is TGTGCCAGCAGTGATTTGGGGAAGGGGGCGACTAACTATGGCTACACCTTC.

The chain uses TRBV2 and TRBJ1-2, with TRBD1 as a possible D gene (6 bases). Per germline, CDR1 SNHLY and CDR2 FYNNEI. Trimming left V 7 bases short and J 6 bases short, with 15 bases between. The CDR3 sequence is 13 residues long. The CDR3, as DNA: TGTGCCAGCAACCTACAGGGTCAGGATGGCTACACCTTC. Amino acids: CASNLQGQDGYTF.

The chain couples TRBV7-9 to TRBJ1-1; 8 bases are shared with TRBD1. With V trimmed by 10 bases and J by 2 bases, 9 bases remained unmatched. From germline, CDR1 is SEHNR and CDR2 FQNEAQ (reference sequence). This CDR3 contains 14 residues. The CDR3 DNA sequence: TGTGCCACCCTCTTGGACAGGGCTAACACTGAAGCTTTCTTT. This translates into CATLLDRANTEAFF.

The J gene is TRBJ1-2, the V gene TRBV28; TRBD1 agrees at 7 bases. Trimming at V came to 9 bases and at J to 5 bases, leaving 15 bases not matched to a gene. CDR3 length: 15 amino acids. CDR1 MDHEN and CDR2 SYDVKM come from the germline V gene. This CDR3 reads CASTYRGVGSYGYTF. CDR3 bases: TGTGCCAGTACTTACAGGGGCGTGGGATCGTATGGCTACACCTTC.